This TCR beta chain stems from a study of immune evolution from preneoplasia to lung adenocarcinoma. Study background: HLA loss of heterozygosity: less than 9% AIS, around 16% MIA, about 31% ADC, none AAH.

Points from the study as a whole: KRAS-mutant nodules had the highest T cell clonality. Clonality was highest in normal lung, lower in later-stage lesions apparently.

Nucleic acids came from premalignant or tumor cells enriched by macro-dissection. V was trimmed by 4 bases and J by 6 bases, leaving 17 bases between them. Germline CDR1 and CDR2: SGHNT and YYREEE (reference sequence). The CDR3 length is 15 residues. Sequenced by immunoSEQ multiplex PCR; TCRdb stores in-frame clones only, minus some. The profile shows approximately 7,600 clones, approximately 77% of them singletons. About this clone: Its antigen is currently unknown.

The TCR was taken from an older donor with lung adenocarcinoma. Some clones in this sample may be carry-over from other donors' samples. This chain uses TRBV5-4 with TRBJ2-1; D gene uncertain. The sample comprised FFPE lung adenocarcinoma in situ tissue. CDR3 in amino acids: CASSGPGSNTNEQFF. CDR3 DNA sequence: TGTGCCAGCAGCGGGCCAGGCTCTAATACCAATGAGCAGTTCTTC.